This T cell receptor (beta chain) was profiled in a study of cytomegalovirus exposure and HLA in healthy donors. As to this clone: The antigen remains unidentified.

Primers for the PCR totalled 60 Vbeta and 13 Jbeta. Data came from immunoSEQ multiplex PCR; TCRdb stores just in-frame clones and leaves some out. Here the sample spans 130,000 or so clones, roughly 80% being singletons. From germline, CDR1 is MNHEY and CDR2 SVGAGI. There are 16 residues in the CDR3. Trimming pared 2 bases from V and 1 base from J, leaving 14 bases between. Study-wide findings and caveats: In a later analysis, parvovirus B19, influenza, CMV and Epstein-Barr virus appeared linked to several top co-occurrence clusters.

The chain carries TRBV6-5 and TRBJ2-5; TRBD1 might be the D (5 bases). The source of this sequence is a man between 35 and 55 years old in good health and CMV-seronegative. Sequencing input: PBMCs. CDR3 loop: CASSYGAGIGQETQYF. The CDR3 DNA sequence: TGTGCCAGCAGTTACGGCGCAGGGATAGGCCAAGAGACCCAGTACTTC.